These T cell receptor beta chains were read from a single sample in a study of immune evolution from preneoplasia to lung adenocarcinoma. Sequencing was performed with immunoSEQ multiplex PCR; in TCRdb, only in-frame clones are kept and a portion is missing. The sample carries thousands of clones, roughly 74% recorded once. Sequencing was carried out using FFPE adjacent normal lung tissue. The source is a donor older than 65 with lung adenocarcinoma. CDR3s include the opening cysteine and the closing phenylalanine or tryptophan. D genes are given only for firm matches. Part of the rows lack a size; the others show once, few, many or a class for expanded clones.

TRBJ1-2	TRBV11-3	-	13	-	TGTGCCAGCAGCTTAGTTCCCTGGGATGGCTACACCTTC	CASSLVPWDGYTF
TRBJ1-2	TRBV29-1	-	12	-	TGCAGCGCCGCCCCCCCCAACTATGGCTACACCTTC	CSAAPPNYGYTF
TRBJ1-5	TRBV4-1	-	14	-	TGCGCCAGCAGCCAAGAGGGGGGGAATAAGCCCCAGCATTTT	CASSQEGGNKPQHF
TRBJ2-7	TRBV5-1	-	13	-	TGCGCCAGCAGCCCGTACGGGGTCTACGAGCAGTACTTC	CASSPYGVYEQYF
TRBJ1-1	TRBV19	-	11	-	TGTGCCAGTAGGATTACAGGGGAAGCTTTCTTT	CASRITGEAFF
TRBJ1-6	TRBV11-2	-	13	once	TGTGCCAGCAGCTTAGTTGGGAATTCACCCCTCCACTTT	CASSLVGNSPLHF
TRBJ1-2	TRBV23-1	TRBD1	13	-	TGCGCCAGCAGTTCCGGGACAGGGGATGGCTACACCTTC	CASSSGTGDGYTF
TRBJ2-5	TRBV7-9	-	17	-	TGTGCCAGCAGCCTCAAGGACGTATCCCCCACTCAAGAGACCCAGTACTTC	CASSLKDVSPTQETQYF
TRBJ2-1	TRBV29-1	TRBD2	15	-	TGCAGCAGCGGTGGTCTAGCGGGACCCAATAATGAGCAGTTCTTC	CSSGGLAGPNNEQFF
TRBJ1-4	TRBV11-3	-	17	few	TGTGCCAGCAGAAGAAACGGAGCCTCGGCAACTAATGAAAAACTGTTTTTT	CASRRNGASATNEKLFF
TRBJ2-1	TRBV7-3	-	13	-	TGTGCCAGCAGCTTCTCTACTTACAATGAGCAGTTCTTC	CASSFSTYNEQFF
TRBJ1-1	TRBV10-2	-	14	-	TGCGCCAGCAGTGGTAGCGGTCTGAACACTGAAGCTTTCTTT	CASSGSGLNTEAFF
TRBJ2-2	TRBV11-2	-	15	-	TGTGCCAGCAGCTTAGTGCAGAGCACGGCCGGGGAGCTGTTTTTT	CASSLVQSTAGELFF
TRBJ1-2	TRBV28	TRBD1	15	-	TGTGCCACCGAAAGCCGGGACAGGGGGTTTTATGGCTACACCTTC	CATESRDRGFYGYTF
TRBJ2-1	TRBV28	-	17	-	TGTGCCAGCAGTTCGACACCCCCCAGTTGGCGGCCAAATGAGCAGTTCTTC	CASSSTPPSWRPNEQFF
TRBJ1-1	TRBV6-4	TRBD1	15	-	TGTGCCAGCAGCCATCCGGGACAGGGAATAGAAGAAGCTTTCTTT	CASSHPGQGIEEAFF
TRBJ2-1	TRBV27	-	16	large	TGTGCCAGCAGGCCCCTGAGAACAAACTCCTACAATGAGCAGTTCTTC	CASRPLRTNSYNEQFF
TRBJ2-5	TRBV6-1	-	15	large	TGTGCCAGCAGTGAAGGACTAGTTATCTCTGAGACCCAGTACTTC	CASSEGLVISETQYF